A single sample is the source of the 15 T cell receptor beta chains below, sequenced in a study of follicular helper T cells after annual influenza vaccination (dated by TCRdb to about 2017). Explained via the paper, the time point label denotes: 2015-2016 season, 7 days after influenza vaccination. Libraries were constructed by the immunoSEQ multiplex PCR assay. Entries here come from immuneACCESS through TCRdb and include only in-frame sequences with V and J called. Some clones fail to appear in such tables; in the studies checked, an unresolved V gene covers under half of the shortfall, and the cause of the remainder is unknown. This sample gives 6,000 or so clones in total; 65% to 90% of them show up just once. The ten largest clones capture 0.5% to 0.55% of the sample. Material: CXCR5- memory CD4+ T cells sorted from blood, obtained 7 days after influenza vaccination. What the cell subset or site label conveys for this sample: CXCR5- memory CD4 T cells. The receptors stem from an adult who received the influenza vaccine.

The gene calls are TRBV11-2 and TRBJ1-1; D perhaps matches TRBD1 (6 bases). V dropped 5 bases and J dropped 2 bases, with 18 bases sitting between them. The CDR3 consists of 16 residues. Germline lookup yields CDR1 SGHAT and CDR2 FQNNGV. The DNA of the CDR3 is TGTGCCAGCAGCCCTCTACCCTCACAGGGTAACACTGAAGCTTTCTTT. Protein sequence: CASSPLPSQGNTEAFF.

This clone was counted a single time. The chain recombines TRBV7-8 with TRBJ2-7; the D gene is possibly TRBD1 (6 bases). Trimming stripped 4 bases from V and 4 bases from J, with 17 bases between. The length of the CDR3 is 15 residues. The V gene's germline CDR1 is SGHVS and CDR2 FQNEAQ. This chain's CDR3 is CASSSVRGLSYEQYF. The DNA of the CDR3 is TGTGCCAGCAGCTCCGTCAGGGGTCTGAGTTACGAGCAGTACTTC.

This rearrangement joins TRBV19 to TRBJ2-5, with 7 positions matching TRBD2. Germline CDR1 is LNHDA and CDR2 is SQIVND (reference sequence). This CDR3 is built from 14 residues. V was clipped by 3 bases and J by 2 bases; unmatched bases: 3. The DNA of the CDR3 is TGTGCCAGTAGTATGGGAGGGAGGCAAGAGACCCAGTACTTC. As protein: CASSMGGRQETQYF.

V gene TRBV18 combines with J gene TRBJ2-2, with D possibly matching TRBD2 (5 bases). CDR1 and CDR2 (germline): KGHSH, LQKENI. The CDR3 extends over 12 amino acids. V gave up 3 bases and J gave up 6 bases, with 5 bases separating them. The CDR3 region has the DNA TGTGCCAGCTCACCCGGGGCCGGGGAGCTGTTTTTT. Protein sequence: CASSPGAGELFF.

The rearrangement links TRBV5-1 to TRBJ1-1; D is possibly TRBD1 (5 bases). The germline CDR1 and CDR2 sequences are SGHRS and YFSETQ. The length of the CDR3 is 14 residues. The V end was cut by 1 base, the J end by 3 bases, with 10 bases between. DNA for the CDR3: TGCGCCAGCAGCTTGCAGGGTTATGACACTGAAGCTTTCTTT. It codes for CASSLQGYDTEAFF.

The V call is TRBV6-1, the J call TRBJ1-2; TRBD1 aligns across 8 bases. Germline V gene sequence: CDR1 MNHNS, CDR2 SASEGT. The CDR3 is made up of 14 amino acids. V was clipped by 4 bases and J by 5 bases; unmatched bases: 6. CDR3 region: CASSVPGGQYGYTF. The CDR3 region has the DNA TGTGCCAGCAGTGTCCCAGGGGGCCAATATGGCTACACCTTC.

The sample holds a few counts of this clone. DNA of the CDR3: TGCGCCAGCAGTCTCAGGGGAAGGTCTAATTCACCCCTCCACTTT. Residues: CASSLRGRSNSPLHF. The chain employs TRBV5-1 and TRBJ1-6, with D perhaps TRBD1 (6 bases). From germline, CDR1 is SGHRS and CDR2 YFSETQ. This CDR3 spans 15 amino acids. V was pared by 5 bases and J by 6 bases, with 15 bases between.

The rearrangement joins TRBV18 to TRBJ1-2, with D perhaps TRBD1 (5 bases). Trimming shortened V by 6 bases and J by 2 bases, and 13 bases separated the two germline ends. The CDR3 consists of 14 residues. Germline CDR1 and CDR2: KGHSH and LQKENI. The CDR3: CASSRQGSNYGYTF. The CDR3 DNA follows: TGTGCCAGCTCTCGTCAGGGATCCAACTATGGCTACACCTTC.

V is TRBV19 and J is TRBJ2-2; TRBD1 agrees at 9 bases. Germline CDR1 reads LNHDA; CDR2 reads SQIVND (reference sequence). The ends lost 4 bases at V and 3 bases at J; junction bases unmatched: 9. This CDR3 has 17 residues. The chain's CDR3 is CASSKYRTGADTGELFF. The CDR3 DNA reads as TGTGCCAGTAGTAAATATCGGACAGGGGCGGACACCGGGGAGCTGTTTTTT.

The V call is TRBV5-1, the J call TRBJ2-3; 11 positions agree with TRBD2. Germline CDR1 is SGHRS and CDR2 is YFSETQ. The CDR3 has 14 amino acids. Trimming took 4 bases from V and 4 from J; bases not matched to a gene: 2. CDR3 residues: CASSLLAGADTQYF. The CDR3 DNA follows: TGCGCCAGCAGCCTACTAGCGGGGGCAGATACGCAGTATTTT. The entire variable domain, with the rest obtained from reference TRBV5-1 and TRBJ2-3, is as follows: KAGVTQTPRYLIKTRGQQVTLSCSPISGHRSVSWYQQTPGQGLQFLFEYFSETQRNKGNFPGRFSGRQFSNSRSEMNVSTLELGDSALYLCASSLLAGADTQYFGPGTRLTVL.

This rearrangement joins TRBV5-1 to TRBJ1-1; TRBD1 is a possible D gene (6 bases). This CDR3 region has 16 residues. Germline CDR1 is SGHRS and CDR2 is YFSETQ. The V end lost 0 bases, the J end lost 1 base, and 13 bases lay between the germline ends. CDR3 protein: CASSLGSGTRNTEAFF. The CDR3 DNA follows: TGCGCCAGCAGCTTGGGTTCTGGGACAAGGAACACTGAAGCTTTCTTT.

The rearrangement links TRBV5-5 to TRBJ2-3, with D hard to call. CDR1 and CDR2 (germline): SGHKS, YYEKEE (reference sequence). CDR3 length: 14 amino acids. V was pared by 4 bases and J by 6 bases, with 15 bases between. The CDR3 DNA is TGTGCCAGCAGCCAAGGTGACTCGAGTGATACGCAGTATTTT. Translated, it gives CASSQGDSSDTQYF.

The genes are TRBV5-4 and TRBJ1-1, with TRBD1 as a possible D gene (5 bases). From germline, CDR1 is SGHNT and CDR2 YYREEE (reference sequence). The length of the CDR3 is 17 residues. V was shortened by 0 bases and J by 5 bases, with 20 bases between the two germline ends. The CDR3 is CASSLAMMSGPKTEAFF. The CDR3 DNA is TGTGCCAGCAGCTTGGCCATGATGTCAGGGCCAAAGACTGAAGCTTTCTTT.

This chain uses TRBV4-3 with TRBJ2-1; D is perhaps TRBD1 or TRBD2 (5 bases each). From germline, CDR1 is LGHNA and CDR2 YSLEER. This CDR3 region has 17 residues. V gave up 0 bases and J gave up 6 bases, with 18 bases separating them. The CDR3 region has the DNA TGCGCCAGCAGCCAAGAGGCGGGTTGGGATGGGGCCAATGAGCAGTTCTTC. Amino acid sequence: CASSQEAGWDGANEQFF.

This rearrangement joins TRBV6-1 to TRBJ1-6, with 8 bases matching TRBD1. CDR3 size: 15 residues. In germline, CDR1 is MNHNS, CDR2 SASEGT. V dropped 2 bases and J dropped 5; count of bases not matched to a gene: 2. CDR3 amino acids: CASSETGGHNSPLHF. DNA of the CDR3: TGTGCCAGCAGTGAAACAGGGGGTCATAATTCACCCCTCCACTTT.